This TCR beta chain was captured by sequencing in a study of T-cell memory formation after mild COVID-19 (dated by TCRdb to about 2021). Broadly, across the study: Most TCR sequence clusters were specific to one of the two donors. Longitudinal TCRalpha and TCRbeta repertoire sequencing tracked T-cell clones expanding and contracting after mild COVID-19 in two donors. The cohort was made up of two young adult volunteers, one female and one male, who were previously healthy.

The listed sequencing device is Illumina NovaSeq 6000. Using 5'RACE with constant-segment primers, TCRalpha and TCRbeta cDNA libraries were constructed, with sample barcodes and unique molecular identifiers added in the process. RNA was extracted from every sample with Trizol reagent. The libraries were amplified in two PCR steps, and the second step added a second sample barcode and Illumina TruSeq adapters. The libraries were sequenced on an Illumina NovaSeq using 2 x 150 bp paired-end reads. On the study's bioinformatics: Demultiplexing of reads and collapsing into UMI-guided consensus sequences were performed with migec v1.2.7. With mixcr v2.1.11, UMI consensuses were aligned to TRA and TRB V and J templates and assembled into clonotypes. Expanded or contracted clonotypes were those called significant by both edgeR and NoisET, with noise models trained on biological replicates. For edgeR calls, a false discovery rate-adjusted p below 0.01 and a log2 fold-change threshold of 1 were applied. As an exploratory analysis of dynamics, max-normalized trajectories of the 1000 most abundant clonotypes were examined with PCA combined with hierarchical clustering. The CD4 or CD8 phenotype of responding clones was assigned using the separately sequenced CD4+ and CD8+ repertoires. TCRdb handled the public reads itself, with Q25 trimming in fastp and clone calling in MiXCR, and kept productive beta chains. A single entry per CDR3 protein holds the most common genes and DNA from its merged rows. TCRdb, not the original authors, processed these V and J calls. The sample yields a few hundred thousand distinct CDR3 sequences; approximately 10% were counted once. More than 20% of the sample is in the top ten clones.

From the germline V gene, CDR1 is KGHSH and CDR2 is LQKENI. Measured from the cysteine to the phenylalanine, the CDR3 is 15 residues long. Here the CDR3 DNA is all that survives: 45 bases in frame from base 1. The V end loses 4 bases and the J end loses 0 bases, and a stretch of 12 bases separates them. Ficoll-Paque density gradient centrifugation was the method used to isolate PBMCs. As concerns this clonotype: The antigen it recognizes is unknown. No base quality values were provided; no much bigger clone lies one nucleotide off.

Overall results and qualifications from the work: Contracting CD4+ clones appeared mostly in the CM and EM memory subsets, whereas CD8+ clones were enriched in EMRA. The second-wave clones that peaked on day 37 were not confirmed to be SARS-CoV-2 specific. Some responding clones were found in pre-infection memory, which suggests that pre-existing cross-reactive memory T cells took part in the SARS-CoV-2 response. The study included only a couple of mild cases, and larger cohorts that include severe cases with pre-infection samples were judged to be necessary. From day 15 to 85, contracting clones showed balanced CD4/CD8 phenotypes, whereas a second wave of clones that expanded from day 15 to 37 leaned towards CD4+.

This TCR was sampled from a young man who had mild COVID-19 (a few samples of this study predate the infection). The sample titles of this study are shuffled in the database, so cell type and time point are left out; the donor was told from shared clones. The sequenced material came from PBMCs or a T cell subset sorted from them (not recorded which). The rearrangement joined TRBV18 to TRBJ1-1, with no reliable assignment of the D segment. The CDR3 is CASSQDWQLNTEAFF. The nucleotides are TGTGCCAGCTCACAGGATTGGCAGTTGAACACTGAAGCTTTCTTT.